These 5 T cell receptor beta chains share one sample of origin, sequenced in a study of blood T cell repertoires in COVID-19. Using immunoSEQ multiplex PCR, the repertoire was profiled, and TCRdb retains in-frame clones only, with some absent. This table has roughly 260,000 clones, approximately 91% appearing once. The sample was peripheral blood. The receptors originated from a person under 35 with COVID-19, enrolled during active disease.

The chain links TRBV10-1 to TRBJ2-3; 8 positions agree with TRBD2. V was pared by 5 bases and J by 1 base, with 14 bases of the junction left unmatched. Germline V gene data show CDR1 as WNHNN and CDR2 as SYGVQD (reference sequence). The CDR3 contains 18 residues. The CDR3 DNA is TGCGCCAGCAGTAGGGCTCGGGAGGGACCTATCGGCACAGATACGCAGTATTTT. Its translation: CASSRAREGPIGTDTQYF.

This clone appeared a single time. V and J are TRBV6-6 and TRBJ1-4, with a tentative D call TRBD1 (5 bases). V lost 9 bases to trimming and J lost 8 bases, with 16 bases between them. The CDR3 length is 13 residues. Germline values: CDR1 MNHNY, CDR2 SVGAGI (reference sequence). CDR3 coding DNA: TGTGCCAGTAATACAGGCCCAAGGGAAAAACTGTTTTTT. Its translation: CASNTGPREKLFF.

This clone showed up just a few times. J is TRBJ1-5 and V is TRBV3-1 (or the pseudogene TRBV3-2); 7 nucleotides line up with TRBD1. The CDR3 loop spans 16 amino acids. Germline CDR1 reads LGHDT; CDR2 reads YNNKEL (reference sequence). The V gene end was trimmed by 5 bases and the J gene end by 0 bases; junction bases not matched to a gene: 7. The CDR3 loop is CASSYGTEYSNQPQHF. The CDR3 DNA follows: TGTGCCAGCAGCTATGGGACAGAGTATAGCAATCAGCCCCAGCATTTT.

This clone was recorded only once. The chain recombines TRBV2 with TRBJ2-2; 7 bases agree with TRBD2. V lost 3 bases and J lost 3; bases outside the gene matches: 7. The CDR3 sequence is 16 residues long. Looked up from germline, CDR1 is SNHLY and CDR2 is FYNNEI. CDR3 region: CASSDSGGSDTGELFF. CDR3 sequence (DNA): TGTGCCAGCAGTGACTCCGGCGGGAGCGACACCGGGGAGCTGTTTTTT.

The chain uses TRBV7-9 and TRBJ1-2, with unresolved D. Per the germline V gene, CDR1 is SEHNR and CDR2 is FQNEAQ (reference sequence). Trimming removed 2 bases from V and 10 bases from J, with 17 bases in between. The CDR3 runs to 14 residues. The CDR3 DNA is TGTGCCAGCAGCTTAAGCGAGACGGATCACCTCTACACCTTC. Its protein is CASSLSETDHLYTF.